The clone carrying this T cell receptor beta chain was recorded a few times. As yet, its antigen is unknown. The sample belongs to a study of cytomegalovirus exposure and HLA in healthy donors. The study, taken as a whole, reports: Most likely, a cluster of highly shared sequence variants arose as a sequencing artifact.

A multiplex PCR was run with 60 Vbeta primers and 13 Jbeta primers. TCRdb keeps only in-frame clones here, not all; method: immunoSEQ multiplex PCR. The sample shows 150,000 to 200,000 clones, almost 85% of them seen only once. Germline V gives CDR1 MDHEN, CDR2 SYDVKM. With 2 bases removed from V and 5 bases from J, the gap between germline ends came to 13 bases. The CDR3 totals 15 residues. Material: PBMCs. The sequence came from a woman aged 45 to 65 in good health and CMV-seronegative. This sequence joins TRBV28 and TRBJ1-5; perhaps TRBD1 as D (5 bases). The CDR3 DNA reads as TGTGCCAGCAGTTTACTCCCCGGGGGGGATCAGCCCCAGCATTTT. Translation: CASSLLPGGDQPQHF.